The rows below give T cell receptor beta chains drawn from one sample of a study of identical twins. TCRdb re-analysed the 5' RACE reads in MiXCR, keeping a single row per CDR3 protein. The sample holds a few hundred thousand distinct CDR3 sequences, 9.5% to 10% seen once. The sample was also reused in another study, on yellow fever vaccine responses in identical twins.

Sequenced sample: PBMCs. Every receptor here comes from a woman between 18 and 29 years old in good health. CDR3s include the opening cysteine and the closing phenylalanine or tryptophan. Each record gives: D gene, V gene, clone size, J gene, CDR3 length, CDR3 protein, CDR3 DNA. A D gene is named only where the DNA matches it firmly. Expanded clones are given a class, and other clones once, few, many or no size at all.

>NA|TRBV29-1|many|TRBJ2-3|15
CSVVGGSQSTDTQYF
TGCAGCGTCGTCGGAGGGTCGCAGAGCACAGATACGCAGTATTTT
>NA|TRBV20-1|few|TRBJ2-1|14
CSAKVWGPYNEQFF
TGCAGTGCTAAGGTCTGGGGACCTTACAATGAGCAGTTCTTC
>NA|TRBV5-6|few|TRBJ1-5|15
CASSYYARGGGAQHF
TGTGCCAGCAGCTATTACGCCCGGGGTGGGGGAGCCCAGCATTTT
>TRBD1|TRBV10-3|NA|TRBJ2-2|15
CAISMDRGYTGELFF
TGTGCCATCAGCATGGACAGGGGTTACACCGGGGAGCTGTTTTTT
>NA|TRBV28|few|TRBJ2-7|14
CATQHLGEPYEQYF
TGTGCCACCCAACACCTTGGGGAGCCCTACGAGCAGTACTTC
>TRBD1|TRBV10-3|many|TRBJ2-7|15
CAISDLGTGDYEQYF
TGTGCCATCAGTGACCTTGGGACAGGGGACTACGAGCAGTACTTC
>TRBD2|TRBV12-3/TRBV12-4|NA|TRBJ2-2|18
CTISLGTSGSENTGELFF
TGTACCATCAGTTTAGGGACTAGCGGGAGTGAGAACACCGGGGAGCTGTTTTTT
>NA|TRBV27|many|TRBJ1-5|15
CASSLKDSSNQPQHF
TGTGCCAGCAGTTTAAAGGACAGTAGCAATCAGCCCCAGCATTTT
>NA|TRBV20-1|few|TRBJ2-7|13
CRIGTLSSYEQYF
TGCAGAATTGGGACGTTAAGCTCCTACGAGCAGTACTTC
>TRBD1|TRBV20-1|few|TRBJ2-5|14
CSARTGTGVEAQYF
TGCAGTGCTAGGACGGGGACAGGGGTGGAGGCCCAGTACTTC
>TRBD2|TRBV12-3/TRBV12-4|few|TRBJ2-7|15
CASSLGTSGDYEQYF
TGTGCCAGCAGTTTGGGGACTAGCGGAGACTACGAGCAGTACTTC
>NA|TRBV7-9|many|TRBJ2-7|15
CASSSIAASSYEQYF
TGTGCCAGCAGCTCCATAGCGGCGAGCTCCTACGAGCAGTACTTC
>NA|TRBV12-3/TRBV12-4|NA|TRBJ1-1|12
CASSFEVTEAFF
TGTGCCAGCAGTTTTGAAGTGACTGAAGCTTTCTTT
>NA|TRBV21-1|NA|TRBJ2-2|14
CAIKGGLSTGELFF
TGTGCCATCAAAGGGGGCTTGAGCACCGGGGAGCTGTTTTTT
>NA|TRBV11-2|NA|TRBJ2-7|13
CASRGGTTYEQYF
TGTGCCAGCAGAGGGGGAACTACCTACGAGCAGTACTTC
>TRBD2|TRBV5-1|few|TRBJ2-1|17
CASSLWTSGSLGNEQFF
TGCGCCAGCAGCTTATGGACTAGCGGGAGTCTCGGCAATGAGCAGTTCTTC
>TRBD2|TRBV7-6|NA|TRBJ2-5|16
CASSLEIRLAQETQYF
TGTGCCAGCAGCTTAGAAATTAGACTAGCCCAAGAGACCCAGTACTTC
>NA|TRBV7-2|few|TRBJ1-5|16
CASSPTQGIGNQPQHF
TGTGCCAGCAGCCCGACCCAGGGAATCGGCAATCAGCCCCAGCATTTT
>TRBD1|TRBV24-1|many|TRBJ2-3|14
CATSGDRGTDTQYF
TGTGCCACCAGTGGGGACAGGGGCACAGATACGCAGTATTTT
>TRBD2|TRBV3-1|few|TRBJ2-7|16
CASSQIAGLASSEQYF
TGTGCCAGCAGCCAAATAGCCGGACTAGCGTCGAGCGAGCAGTACTTC
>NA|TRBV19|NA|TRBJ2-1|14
CASSTKTGNSEQFF
TGTGCCAGTAGTACGAAGACTGGTAATAGTGAGCAGTTCTTC
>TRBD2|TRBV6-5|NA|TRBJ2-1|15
CASSSLAGSNREQFF
TGTGCCAGCAGTTCGCTAGCGGGATCGAATCGTGAGCAGTTCTTC
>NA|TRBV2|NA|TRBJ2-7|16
CASSPLSSGIAYEQYF
TGTGCCAGCAGTCCCTTATCTTCAGGGATAGCCTACGAGCAGTACTTC
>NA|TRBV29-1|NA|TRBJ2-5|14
CSVEDQAPQETQYF
TGCAGCGTTGAAGATCAGGCACCTCAAGAGACCCAGTACTTC
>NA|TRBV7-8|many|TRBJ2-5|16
CASSPRGKTGQETQYF
TGTGCCAGCAGCCCCCGGGGGAAGACAGGGCAAGAGACCCAGTACTTC
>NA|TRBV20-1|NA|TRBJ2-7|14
CSARDLAQRYEQYF
TGCAGTGCTAGAGACCTAGCTCAACGCTACGAGCAGTACTTC
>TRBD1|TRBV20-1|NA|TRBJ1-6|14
CSARAGQGASPLHF
TGCAGTGCTAGAGCGGGACAGGGGGCTTCACCCCTCCACTTT
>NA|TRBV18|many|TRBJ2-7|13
CASCLQGYYEQYF
TGTGCCAGCTGCCTACAGGGCTACTACGAGCAGTACTTC
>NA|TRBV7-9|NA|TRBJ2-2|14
CASSPLDYTGEPFF
TGTGCCAGCAGCCCCCTTGACTACACCGGGGAGCCGTTTTTT
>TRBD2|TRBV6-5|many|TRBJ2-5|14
CASSNLAGQETQYF
TGTGCCAGCAGTAACCTAGCGGGGCAAGAGACCCAGTACTTC
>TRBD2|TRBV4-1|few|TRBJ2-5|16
CASSYGLAGIQETQYF
TGCGCCAGCAGTTACGGACTAGCGGGAATCCAAGAGACCCAGTACTTC
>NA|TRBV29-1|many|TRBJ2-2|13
CSVVGTNTGELFF
TGCAGCGTTGTCGGAACGAACACCGGGGAGCTGTTTTTT
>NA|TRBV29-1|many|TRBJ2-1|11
CSVSRTNEQFF
TGCAGCGTTTCCAGGACGAATGAGCAGTTCTTC
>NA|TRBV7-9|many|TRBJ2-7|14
CASSLTVTPYEQYF
TGTGCCAGCAGCTTGACAGTTACCCCCTACGAGCAGTACTTC
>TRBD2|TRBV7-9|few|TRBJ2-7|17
CASSPRGGALLTGEQYF
TGTGCCAGCAGCCCTCGGGGGGGGGCACTCTTAACTGGCGAGCAGTACTTC
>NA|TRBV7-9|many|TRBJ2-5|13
CASSRRGEETQYF
TGTGCCAGCAGCCGGCGCGGGGAGGAGACCCAGTACTTC
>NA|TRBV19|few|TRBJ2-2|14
CASMGPPNTGELFF
TGTGCCAGTATGGGGCCCCCGAACACCGGGGAGCTGTTTTTT
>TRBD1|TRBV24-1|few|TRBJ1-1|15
CATSAETGGITEAFF
TGTGCCACCAGTGCCGAGACAGGGGGCATCACTGAAGCTTTCTTT
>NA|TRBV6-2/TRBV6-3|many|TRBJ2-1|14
CASTRANSYNEQFF
TGTGCCAGCACGCGGGCCAACTCCTACAATGAGCAGTTCTTC
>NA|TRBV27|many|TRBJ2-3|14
CASSAWTSTDTQYF
TGTGCCAGCAGTGCGTGGACTAGCACAGATACGCAGTATTTT
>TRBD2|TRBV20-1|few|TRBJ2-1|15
CSARRIAGGPNEQFF
TGCAGTGCTAGAAGAATAGCGGGAGGGCCAAATGAGCAGTTCTTC
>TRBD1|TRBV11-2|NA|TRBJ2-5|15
CASSLDRGYQETQYF
TGTGCCAGCAGCCTGGACAGGGGTTACCAAGAGACCCAGTACTTC
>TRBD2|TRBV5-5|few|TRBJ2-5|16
CASSRGRTSESETQYF
TGTGCCAGCAGCCGGGGTAGGACTAGCGAATCAGAGACCCAGTACTTC
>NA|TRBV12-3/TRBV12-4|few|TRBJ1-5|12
CASSHLTAAQHF
TGTGCCAGCAGTCATCTGACAGCTGCCCAGCATTTT